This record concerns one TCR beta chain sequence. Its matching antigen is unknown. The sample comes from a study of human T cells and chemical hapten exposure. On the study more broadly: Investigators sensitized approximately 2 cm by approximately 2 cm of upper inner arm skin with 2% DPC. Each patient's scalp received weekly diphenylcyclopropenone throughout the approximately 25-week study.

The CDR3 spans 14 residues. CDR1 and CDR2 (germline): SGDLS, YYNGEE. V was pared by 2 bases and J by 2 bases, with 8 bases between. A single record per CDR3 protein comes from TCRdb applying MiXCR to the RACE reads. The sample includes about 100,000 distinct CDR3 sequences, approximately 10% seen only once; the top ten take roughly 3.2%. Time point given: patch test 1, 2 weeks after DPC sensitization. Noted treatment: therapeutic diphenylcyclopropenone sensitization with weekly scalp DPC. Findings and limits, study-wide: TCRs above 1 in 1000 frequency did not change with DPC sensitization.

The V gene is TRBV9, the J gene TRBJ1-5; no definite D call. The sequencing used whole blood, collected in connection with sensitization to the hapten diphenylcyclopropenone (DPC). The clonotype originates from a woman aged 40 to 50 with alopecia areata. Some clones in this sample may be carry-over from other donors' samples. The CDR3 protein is CASSVTEGNQPQHF. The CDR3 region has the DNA TGTGCCAGCAGCGTTACAGAGGGCAATCAGCCCCAGCATTTT.